The 19 T cell receptor beta chains reported below all come from one sample, sequenced in a study of cytomegalovirus exposure and HLA in healthy donors. This PCR relied on a set of 60 Vbeta primers and 13 Jbeta primers. TCRdb's copy holds only in-frame clones and misses some; the assay was immunoSEQ multiplex PCR. Among 130,000 or so clones listed, 72% were seen once. The specimen was PBMCs. The receptors come from a man aged 50-59 years in good health and CMV-seropositive.

V and J are TRBV19 and TRBJ1-5; D perhaps matches TRBD1 (5 bases). This CDR3 has 13 amino acids. Trimming removed 6 bases at V and 7 bases at J, with 13 bases between. Germline assignment: CDR1 LNHDA and CDR2 SQIVND (reference sequence). The CDR3 DNA sequence: TGTGCCAGTAGGGGGGGTTCGCAGCAGCCCCAGCATTTT. Its translation: CASRGGSQQPQHF.

V usage is TRBV6-6 and J usage is TRBJ2-7; D might be TRBD2 (6 bases). This CDR3 comprises 13 residues. CDR1 and CDR2 (germline): MNHNY, SVGAGI (reference sequence). The V gene lost 10 bases and the J gene lost 7 bases, with 20 bases spanning the gap. The CDR3 spells CATIAGMGGEQYF. Written as DNA, the CDR3 is TGTGCCACCATTGCGGGGATGGGTGGAGAGCAGTACTTC.

V and J are TRBV7-2 and TRBJ1-2; D call uncertain. V dropped 5 bases and J dropped 5 bases, with 9 bases sitting between them. The CDR3 sequence is 12 residues long. The germline CDR1 and CDR2 sequences are SGHTA and FQGNSA. In nucleotides, the CDR3 is TGTGCCAGCAGCACCGGGTTTTATGGCTACACCTTC. Its translation: CASSTGFYGYTF. Drawing the rest from reference TRBV7-2 and TRBJ1-2, the complete variable domain is GAGVSQSPSNKVTEKGKDVELRCDPISGHTALYWYRQSLGQGLEFLIYFQGNSAPDKSGLPSDRFSAERTGGSVSTLTIQRTQQEDSAVYLCASSTGFYGYTFGSGTRLTVV.

Here the CDR3 DNA reads TGTGCCAGCAGCCCAGGACAGGGGGCGGGCTATGGCTACACCTTC. Translation: CASSPGQGAGYGYTF. This chain uses TRBV7-2 with TRBJ1-2, with 11 bases lining up with TRBD1. The germline V gene encodes CDR1 SGHTA and CDR2 FQGNSA. The CDR3 covers 15 residues. Trimming at V came to 5 bases and at J to 4 bases, leaving 6 bases not matched to a gene.

This clone has only a few counts. The V gene is TRBV5-5, the J gene TRBJ2-2, with 12 bases that match TRBD2. With V trimmed by 4 bases and J by 4 bases, 8 bases remained unmatched. CDR1 SGHKS and CDR2 YYEKEE come from the germline V gene (reference sequence). The CDR3 consists of 17 residues. CDR3 amino acids: CASSPETSGSITGELFF. The CDR3 coding sequence is TGTGCCAGCAGCCCTGAGACTAGCGGGAGTATCACCGGGGAGCTGTTTTTT.

The chain has TRBV20-1 and TRBJ2-5; maybe TRBD2 (5 bases). V was cut by 7 bases and J by 2 bases, with 8 bases left in between. The CDR3 covers 11 residues. Per germline, CDR1 DFQATT and CDR2 SNEGSKA (reference sequence). The CDR3 here is CSGTLQETQYF. DNA for the CDR3: TGCAGTGGGACTTTGCAAGAGACCCAGTACTTC.

This clone was found once. The gene calls are TRBV6-1 and TRBJ1-6, with D possibly TRBD1 on 5 matching bases. This CDR3 has 15 residues. Germline CDR1 MNHNS, CDR2 SASEGT. Between the trimmed V and J ends, which lost 6 bases and 0 bases, there was a span of 9 bases. CDR3: CASRGGSSYNSPLHF. The CDR3 bases are TGTGCCAGCAGGGGGGGGAGCTCCTATAATTCACCCCTCCACTTT.

The CDR3 DNA is TGTGCCAGCACTGGGGGCAGGAATCAGCCCCAGCATTTT. Amino acids: CASTGGRNQPQHF. This chain connects TRBV2 to TRBJ1-5; tentative D call: TRBD1 (6 bases). CDR3 length: 13 residues. Germline lookup yields CDR1 SNHLY and CDR2 FYNNEI. Trimming took 7 bases from V and 4 from J, leaving 11 bases between them.

V and J are TRBV7-2 and TRBJ2-2; D possibly corresponds to TRBD2 (6 bases). CDR1 SGHTA and CDR2 FQGNSA come from the germline V gene. The CDR3 loop spans 15 amino acids. The V and J ends lost 5 bases and 0 bases respectively, with 10 bases between them. In DNA, the CDR3 is TGTGCCAGCAGCCCGGGACTGCCGAACACCGGGGAGCTGTTTTTT. This encodes CASSPGLPNTGELFF.

The chain has TRBV25-1 and TRBJ1-1, with 10 bases identical to TRBD1. The CDR3 is 15 amino acids. V gave up 6 bases and J gave up 5 bases; unmatched junction bases: 9. The germline gives CDR1 MGHDK, CDR2 SYGVNS. The DNA of the CDR3 is TGTGCCAGCAGAAGACAGGGGGCATCATTGACTGAAGCTTTCTTT. It specifies CASRRQGASLTEAFF.

This clone has a handful of counts. The chain carries TRBV6-6 and TRBJ1-6; unclear D gene. Germline V gives CDR1 MNHNY, CDR2 SVGAGI (reference sequence). The CDR3 is 12 amino acids. V was shortened by 11 bases and J by 5 bases, with 10 bases between the two germline ends. The CDR3 protein is CAARFNNSPLHF. CDR3 coding DNA: TGTGCCGCCAGGTTTAATAATTCACCCCTCCACTTT.

The chain employs TRBV4-3 and TRBJ2-7, with 9 bases aligning to TRBD2. Germline V gene sequence: CDR1 LGHNA, CDR2 YSLEER. Trimming took 1 base from V and 5 from J; bases not matched to a gene: 9. This CDR3 region has 16 residues. The CDR3 region is CASSQALGLAIHEQYF. In DNA form, the CDR3 reads TGCGCCAGCAGCCAAGCCCTGGGACTAGCTATCCACGAGCAGTACTTC.

With regard to this clone: At one boundary the junction diverges from the germline segment, which might be a read error. J is TRBJ2-3 and V is TRBV7-9; D is unclear. Looked up from germline, CDR1 is SEHNR and CDR2 is FQNEAQ (reference sequence). CDR3 size: 8 residues. Written as DNA, the CDR3 is TGTTCCAGCAGCCCTCAGTATTTT. It translates to CSSSPQYF.

The chain is built from TRBV7-2 and TRBJ2-7, with 8 bases that match TRBD2. This CDR3 region has 15 residues. The germline CDR1 and CDR2 sequences are SGHTA and FQGNSA. V dropped 2 bases and J dropped 2; count of bases not matched to a gene: 5. CDR3 sequence (DNA): TGTGCCAGCAGCTTAATTACTAGCGGAGCCTACGAGCAGTACTTC. Amino acid sequence: CASSLITSGAYEQYF.

The V gene is TRBV19, the J gene TRBJ2-5; no clear D gene. CDR3 length: 13 amino acids. Between the trimmed V and J ends, which lost 2 bases and 5 bases, there was a span of 9 bases. The V gene's germline CDR1 is LNHDA and CDR2 SQIVND (reference sequence). CDR3 coding DNA: TGTGCCAGTAGTATACGGCAGGCCGAGACCCAGTACTTC. It yields the protein CASSIRQAETQYF. Variable domain in full (rest from reference TRBV19 and TRBJ2-5): DGGITQSPKYLFRKEGQNVTLSCEQNLNHDAMYWYRQDPGQGLRLIYYSQIVNDFQKGDIAEGYSVSREKKESFPLTVTSAQKNPTAFYLCASSIRQAETQYFGPGTRLLVL.

The chain joins TRBV6-5 to TRBJ1-2; D gene uncertain. The CDR3 runs to 14 residues. CDR1 and CDR2 from the germline V gene are MNHEY and SVGAGI. Trimming took 0 bases from V and 4 from J, leaving 9 bases between them. The CDR3, as DNA: TGTGCCAGCAGTTACTCCGGCGGCTCCTATGGCTACACCTTC. It translates to CASSYSGGSYGYTF.

The J gene is TRBJ2-7, the V gene TRBV6-5; 14 bases are a match to TRBD2. The CDR3 has 16 residues. Trimming at V came to 2 bases and at J to 6 bases, leaving 6 bases not matched to a gene. Germline V gives CDR1 MNHEY, CDR2 SVGAGI. CDR3 coding DNA: TGTGCCAGCAGTTACCAAGGGACTAGCGGGAGCAGCGAGCAGTACTTC. Translation: CASSYQGTSGSSEQYF.

This chain connects TRBV7-3 to TRBJ2-1, with a possible D match to TRBD1 (5 bases). The V gene lost 2 bases and the J gene lost 10 bases, with 9 bases spanning the gap. The CDR3 has 12 residues. Germline V CDR1 and CDR2: SGHTA, FQGTGA. The DNA of the CDR3 is TGTGCCAGCAGCTTAGGCGACAGCGAGCAGTTCTTC. Translation gives CASSLGDSEQFF.

The rearrangement links TRBV13 to TRBJ2-1; 12 bases are a match to TRBD2. The CDR3 runs 17 residues. Per germline, CDR1 PRHDT and CDR2 FYEKMQ (reference sequence). Trimming removed 5 bases from V and 8 bases from J; junction bases left unmatched: 13. CDR3 in amino acids: CASSAPTTSGSGYEQFF. The CDR3 DNA reads TGTGCCAGCAGCGCCCCAACGACTAGCGGGAGTGGCTATGAGCAGTTCTTC.